This paragraph covers one T cell receptor beta chain sequence. This clonotype occurred many times. Its recognized antigen is unknown. Base qualities were left out, and no much larger clone turns up one base away. Ophthalmopathy patients had moderately to severely active disease, with a Clinical Activity Score of 3 or more, a NOSPECS grade of 4 or more, and a disease duration of less than 3 months. Any patient with an uncontrolled infection, another autoimmune disease, pregnancy or lactation was excluded. Clinical symptoms, serum thyroxine and TRAb, thyroid ultrasound, and orbital computed tomography formed the basis for the diagnoses. PBMCs were separated from 10 ml of fresh peripheral blood using Ficoll-Paque density gradient centrifugation. Trizol reagent was used to extract total RNA, and RNA quality was then checked on an Agilent 2100 Bioanalyzer. The germline V gene (reference sequence) yields GTSNPN for CDR1 and SVGIG for CDR2. V lost 3 bases and J lost 4 bases, and the count of bases not matched to a germline gene is 4. From its cysteine to its phenylalanine, the CDR3 spans 13 amino acids. Only the CDR3 portion is preserved as DNA: 39 bases, with reading frame beginning at the first base.

Amplification of TCR beta CDR3 regions was carried out from RNA transcripts. For the first round of RT-PCR on the TCR CDR3, the HTBI primer set was used together with the Qiagen OneStep RT-PCR kit. Libraries were constructed in a second round of multiplex PCR, after which size selection and purification were carried out. The libraries were sequenced on an Illumina HiSeq2000 using paired-end 100 bp reads. In the paper's pipeline: Raw data were processed with SOAPnuke, discarding reads with adapters, uncalled bases, mean Phred below 15, or no exact constant-primer or identifier match. High-quality paired reads were merged with COPE v1.2.5, and unique nucleotide sequences were defined as clonotypes. MiTCR v1.1 was used to align the clonotypes against IMGT TRBV, TRBD and TRBJ reference segments. The analysis was restricted to V-J combinations with a frequency above 0.0001, which together covered roughly 99% of the repertoires. A TCS score was defined as the ratio between F50 (clonal expansion) and ExV (chaos), using BLOSUM62-based TCRdist between CDR3 peptides within each V-J. Welch's t-statistics and random forest reduced 500 to 650 V-J features to roughly 13, which were used in a naive Bayes classifier (R e1071). Using fastp at Q25 and MiXCR, TCRdb reprocessed the public reads and kept productive beta chains. CDR3 protein duplicates are merged, each entry listing the most common genes and DNA. TCRdb, not the authors, supplied the V and J calls. The sample has about 610,000 distinct CDR3 sequences on record, roughly a sixth of them singletons. The ten largest account for roughly 3.3% of the sample.

The data originate from a study of T cells in Graves' hyperthyroidism and ophthalmopathy (dated by TCRdb to the late 2010s). With respect to the entire study: Peripheral blood was sampled at the time of initial diagnosis, prior to any treatment. Thyroid tissue and blood T-cell repertoires from six or seven Graves' hyperthyroidism patients were also compared in the study. TCR V-J signatures able to tell the groups apart were searched for in a discovery cohort of 100 patients, of whom 43 had Graves' ophthalmopathy and roughly 58 had stable Graves' hyperthyroidism. For training and testing, the roughly 97 patients in the discovery cohort were randomly divided in a 7:3 ratio. Prospective prediction of ophthalmopathy was tested in an independent validation cohort of fewer than 20 hyperthyroidism patients and 15 to 17 patients who later progressed to ophthalmopathy. After blood sampling, hyperthyroidism patients were treated with methimazole at a starting dose of 30 mg daily, and ophthalmopathy patients were treated with high-dose intravenous methylprednisolone. The paper reports TCR Vbeta CDR3 sequencing of over 120 peripheral blood samples: around 45 ophthalmopathy, around 80 hyperthyroidism and around 17 progressor patients. The paper's findings and limits, for the study overall: In validation, progression to ophthalmopathy was predicted by the model with almost 71% sensitivity and 72% to 85% specificity, a median of 6.5 months before onset. Sample size was not statistically predetermined, and investigators were not blinded to group allocation. A model built on a 13 V-J signature distinguished ophthalmopathy from stable hyperthyroidism, reaching about 88% sensitivity and around 81% specificity in cross-validation and 80%/75% in testing. Most expanded thyroid clonotypes (frequency above 0.001) were also detected in blood, a finding suggesting that blood repertoires may reflect thyroid immune responses.

Recombination connected TRBV30 to TRBJ1-1; TRBD1 aligns with 8 central bases. Material: blood. The source is a woman aged 40 to 50 with Graves' ophthalmopathy. The sequenced DNA is TGTGCCTGGAGCTGGACAGGGAGCACTGAAGCTTTCTTT. This sequence encodes CAWSWTGSTEAFF.